This passage covers 13 T cell receptor beta chains from one sample sequenced in a study of graft-versus-host responses after intestinal transplantation. These receptors' targets are unknown. Assay used: immunoSEQ multiplex PCR; TCRdb lists only in-frame clones, some missing. Among around 99,000 clones listed, 87% were seen once. Sequencing used unstimulated CD4+ T cells sorted from spleen or lymph node cells, obtained before transplant. The receptor source for this set is a human donor who was the organ donor for an intestinal transplant.

The CDR3 protein is CAWSSRAADYGYTF. Here the CDR3 DNA reads TGTGCCTGGAGTTCCAGGGCAGCGGACTATGGCTACACCTTC. This rearrangement joins TRBV30 to TRBJ1-2; tentatively, D is TRBD1 (5 bases). Germline V lookup: CDR1 GTSNPN, CDR2 SVGIG (reference sequence). The V and J ends lost 2 bases and 3 bases respectively, with 13 bases between them. The CDR3 runs to 14 residues.

The chain links TRBV11-3 to TRBJ2-7, with 7 bases matching TRBD1. After removal of 3 bases from V and 2 bases from J, the junction contained 13 bases not matched to a gene. In germline, CDR1 is SGHNT, CDR2 YENEEA. The CDR3 totals 17 residues. The CDR3 nucleotides read TGTGCCAGCAGCTTTATCCCCGGGACAGAGCCGCCCTACGAGCAGTACTTC. Its translation is CASSFIPGTEPPYEQYF.

The V call is TRBV7-7, the J call TRBJ2-1, with unresolved D. The CDR3 length is 11 residues. CDR1 is SSHAT and CDR2 is FNYEAQ in the germline V gene (reference sequence). Trimming left V 6 bases short and J 10 bases short, with 10 bases between. Here the CDR3 reads CASSTLGEQFF. Written as DNA, the CDR3 is TGTGCCAGCAGTACCCTCGGGGAGCAGTTCTTC.

This clone was picked up one time. The J gene is TRBJ1-1, the V gene TRBV7-3; 9 nucleotides align to TRBD1. V shed 5 bases, J shed 8 bases, and the junction held 12 bases outside the gene matches. This CDR3 is 15 amino acids long. Looked up from germline, CDR1 is SGHTA and CDR2 is FQGTGA. The CDR3 sequence: CASSPTGQGSSEAFF. The CDR3 coding sequence is TGTGCCAGCAGCCCTACGGGACAGGGCTCGTCGGAAGCTTTCTTT.

The chain joins TRBV5-1 to TRBJ2-5; 13 positions match TRBD2. The length of the CDR3 is 16 residues. Germline V gene sequence: CDR1 SGHRS, CDR2 YFSETQ. J was trimmed by 5 bases and V by 4 bases; bases with no gene match: 8. The CDR3 coding sequence is TGCGCCAGCAGCAAAGGACTAGCGGGGGAGGGGGAGACCCAGTACTTC. Protein: CASSKGLAGEGETQYF.

This chain uses TRBV10-3 with TRBJ1-2; the D is unclear. V lost 6 bases and J lost 8, with 25 bases in between. Germline V gene sequence: CDR1 ENHRY, CDR2 SYGVKD. CDR3 length equals 16 residues. CDR3 region: CAISKADTPPLWGYTF. CDR3 sequence (DNA): TGTGCCATCAGCAAGGCAGATACGCCCCCTCTTTGGGGCTACACCTTC.

The chain recombines TRBV5-4 with TRBJ2-3; maybe TRBD1 (5 bases). The CDR3 covers 15 residues. CDR1 is SGHNT and CDR2 is YYREEE in the germline V gene (reference sequence). V was shortened by 4 bases and J by 3 bases, with 15 bases between the two germline ends. The CDR3 region has the DNA TGTGCCAGCAGCCCTCAAAGGGGTATAACAGATACGCAGTATTTT. It translates to CASSPQRGITDTQYF. Combining the CDR3 with reference TRBV5-4 and TRBJ2-3 gives the whole variable domain ETGVTQSPTHLIKTRGQQVTLRCSSQSGHNTVSWYQQALGQGPQFIFQYYREEENGRGNFPPRFSGLQFPNYSSELNVNALELDDSALYLCASSPQRGITDTQYFGPGTRLTVL.

There are a few counts of this clone. The rearrangement joins TRBV7-2 to TRBJ2-5; D gene unclear. Germline CDR1 and CDR2: SGHTA and FQGNSA. The ends were cut back, 5 bases at V and 5 bases at J, with 15 bases in the middle. The CDR3 runs 14 residues. In DNA, the CDR3 is TGTGCCAGCAGCCGCTATGAGAGGCGGGAGACCCAGTACTTC. Amino acid sequence: CASSRYERRETQYF.

The chain employs TRBV5-1 and TRBJ1-3; unclear D gene. Germline V gene data show CDR1 as SGHRS and CDR2 as YFSETQ. Deletions cut 4 bases from V and 7 bases from J, with 18 bases between. This CDR3 contains 15 residues. In DNA, the CDR3 is TGCGCCAGCAGCGGAGAAGGTGCGCCGGGGAACACCATATATTTT. This codes for CASSGEGAPGNTIYF.

The chain joins TRBV2 to TRBJ2-3; 10 bases match TRBD2. Trimming took 6 bases from V and 6 from J; bases not matched to a gene: 9. The germline V gene has CDR1 SNHLY and CDR2 FYNNEI. This CDR3 has 15 amino acids. This chain's CDR3 is CASRAGLAIGDTQYF. CDR3 in DNA: TGTGCCAGCAGAGCGGGACTAGCGATTGGGGATACGCAGTATTTT. The whole variable domain, remainder taken from reference TRBV2 and TRBJ2-3, is EPEVTQTPSHQVTQMGQEVILRCVPISNHLYFYWYRQILGQKVEFLVSFYNNEISEKSEIFDDQFSVERPDGSNFTLKIRSTKLEDSAMYFCASRAGLAIGDTQYFGPGTRLTVL.

The chain has TRBV9 and TRBJ2-7; 8 nucleotides line up with TRBD1. The CDR3 consists of 16 residues. The germline CDR1 and CDR2 sequences are SGDLS and YYNGEE. Unmatched junction bases numbered 9, after V lost 0 bases and J lost 4 bases. As DNA, the CDR3 is TGTGCCAGCAGCGTAGGAGAGGACAGGGTCCGATACGAGCAGTACTTC. Its translation is CASSVGEDRVRYEQYF.

This chain joins TRBV2 and TRBJ1-5; possible D gene TRBD1, 6 bases. Trimming took 6 bases from V and 6 from J, leaving 24 bases between them. The CDR3 loop spans 17 amino acids. Germline CDR1 is SNHLY and CDR2 is FYNNEI. The CDR3 DNA is TGTGCCAGCAGAAAGGGCGGGGGACATCTAGTAAGTCAGCCCCAGCATTTT. Translated, it gives CASRKGGGHLVSQPQHF. Full variable domain (remainder filled in from reference TRBV2 and TRBJ1-5): EPEVTQTPSHQVTQMGQEVILRCVPISNHLYFYWYRQILGQKVEFLVSFYNNEISEKSEIFDDQFSVERPDGSNFTLKIRSTKLEDSAMYFCASRKGGGHLVSQPQHFGDGTRLSIL.

The rearrangement joins TRBV7-6 to TRBJ1-5; maybe TRBD1 (6 bases). From germline, CDR1 is SGHVS and CDR2 FNYEAQ. V was shortened by 1 base and J by 0 bases, with 10 bases between the two germline ends. The CDR3 has 16 amino acids. In nucleotides, the CDR3 is TGTGCCAGCAGCTTAGGCCCGGGGGCTAGCAATCAGCCCCAGCATTTT. Translated, it gives CASSLGPGASNQPQHF.